This T cell receptor (beta chain) was retrieved from a study of blood T cell repertoires in COVID-19 (dated by TCRdb to 2018 to 2021). The study in broad terms: Samples covering the acute and convalescent phases of COVID-19 were provided by collaborators in the United States, Italy and Spain. Subjects who had been exposed to COVID-19, were actively infected with it, or had recovered from it provided the deeply sampled blood TCRbeta repertoires that made up the dataset. The repertoires were made available in a free public database intended to serve as a resource for research on the immune response to SARS-CoV-2. The sample metadata nearly always contained a de-identified subject ID, COVID-19 status, age in years and sex. Where HLA class I and class II types were available, the types were taken from metadata supplied by the sample provider, not from assay-based typing. The prospective study material was composed of cDNA or gDNA derived from T cells, B-cell-depleted T cells, or PBMCs. The samples were drawn from the first 160 participants of the ongoing ImmuneRACE study and from some 1,300 subjects provided by 6 global collaborators.

The germline V gene (reference sequence) specifies SSHAT as CDR1 and FNYEAQ as CDR2. The CDR3 runs 16 amino acids, cysteine and phenylalanine included. The kept DNA is CDR3 alone, 48 bases in frame from the first base. V sheds 8 bases and J sheds 0 bases, leaving 18 bases between their ends. Beyond this particular receptor, the publication reports: The amount of clinical and demographic metadata varied by source and participant and was provided uncurated.

TCRbeta CDR3 regions were amplified from genomic DNA using the immunoSEQ Assay, a bias-controlled multiplex PCR. In the paper's pipeline: Nucleated cell counts per sample were estimated from amplification of reference gene primers within the assay. To quantify the absolute abundance of each unique TCRbeta CDR3 rearrangement, sequence reads were collapsed and filtered. For each sample, productive Simpson clonality was calculated by taking the square root of Simpson's diversity index across productive rearrangements. Entries here come from immuneACCESS through TCRdb and include only in-frame sequences with V and J called. Some clones fail to appear in such tables; in the studies checked, an unresolved V gene covers under half of the shortfall, and the cause of the remainder is unknown. The V and J calls and clone size are taken from that table; D and trimming were inferred from the DNA. Within this sample are about 210,000 clones, with roughly 90% of them counted one time only. The biggest ten clones account for under 5.5% of the sample.

The collaborating institutions used their own protocols to collect whole blood in K2EDTA tubes. For TCRbeta analysis, collaborators shipped samples as frozen whole blood, isolated PBMCs, or DNA extracted from either of those sample types. This clone was observed once. This receptor's antigen is unknown. One base away there is no much larger clone; base qualities are not given. The sequenced sample was peripheral blood. The sequence came from a woman aged 40-49 years with acute or convalescent COVID-19. The sequence links TRBV7-7 to TRBJ2-3, with TRBD2 perhaps the D gene, on 6 matching bases. The encoded CDR3 is CASGPGGAHSTDTQYF. The sequence in DNA is TGTGCCAGCGGCCCCGGAGGGGCTCATAGCACAGATACGCAGTATTTT.